A single sample gave rise to the 32 T cell receptor beta chains below, sequenced in a study of beta chain features in type 1 diabetes. General study results and limits: Shorter TCRB CDR3s, moderately but significantly so, marked every one of the four CD4+ subsets in Type 1 diabetes patients.

As every portion of the isolated RNA was reverse transcribed, the sequencing read expressed TCRB transcripts. Profiled with immunoSEQ multiplex PCR; TCRdb holds only in-frame clones, not every one. Among over 650,000 clones listed, around 15% were seen once. Their specific antigens are unknown. Sequencing used naive CD4+ T cells from blood. These receptors were obtained from a man in his late teens or twenties with type 1 diabetes.

Comments on this clone: A read error may produce the germline difference seen at one junction end. The CDR3 region is CASSLEASGDYGEQFF. For the CDR3, the DNA is TGTGCTAGCAGCTTAGAAGCTAGCGGGGACTACGGTGAGCAGTTCTTC. The chain is built from TRBV7-7 and TRBJ2-1; 9 bases map to TRBD2. The CDR3 sequence is 16 residues long. Germline V lookup: CDR1 SSHAT, CDR2 FNYEAQ (reference sequence). Filled out from reference TRBV7-7 and TRBJ2-1, the complete variable domain reads GAGVSQSPRYKVTKRGQDVTLRCDPISSHATLYWYQQALGQGPEFLTYFNYEAQPDKSGLPSDRFSAERPEGSISTLTIQRTEQRDSAMYRCASSLEASGDYGEQFFGPGTRLTVL.

A remark on this clone: Different DNA sequences within this sample yield the same CDR3. This chain links TRBV20-1 with TRBJ1-2; the D is unclear. The CDR3 has 11 amino acids. Germline CDR1 is DFQATT and CDR2 is SNEGSKA (reference sequence). Trimming took 6 bases from V and 0 from J, leaving 5 bases between them. CDR3 bases: TGCAGTGCCCGGGCTAACTATGGCTACACCTTC. It is translated as CSARANYGYTF.

This chain uses TRBV29-1 with TRBJ1-1; weak D call: TRBD1 (5 bases). CDR3 size: 12 residues. Trimming stripped 4 bases from V and 6 bases from J, with 12 bases between. Germline CDR1 and CDR2: SQVTM and ANQGSEA. The CDR3 sequence is CSVGRAGAEAFF. In DNA form, the CDR3 reads TGCAGCGTTGGCAGGGCGGGGGCTGAAGCTTTCTTT.

This chain uses TRBV28 with TRBJ2-3; a weak D match, TRBD2 (5 bases). The CDR3 covers 17 residues. The germline CDR1 and CDR2 sequences are MDHEN and SYDVKM. The V gene lost 5 bases and the J gene lost 6 bases, with 24 bases spanning the gap. CDR3 coding DNA: TGTGCCAGCAGTCCGCGCTTGGGGAGTCCCAAGGGTGATACGCAGTATTTT. It yields the protein CASSPRLGSPKGDTQYF.

This rearrangement joins TRBV6-1 to TRBJ2-7; D unresolved. The CDR3 contains 12 residues. Trimming took off 6 bases at V and 5 bases at J, with 11 bases between the two ends. Germline V gene data show CDR1 as MNHNS and CDR2 as SASEGT. CDR3 bases: TGTGCCAGCAGCTCGACCAGAGACGAGCAGTACTTC. This gives the protein CASSSTRDEQYF.

This chain joins TRBV25-1 and TRBJ1-5; the match to TRBD1 covers 8 bases. Germline V gene data show CDR1 as MGHDK and CDR2 as SYGVNS. V lost 6 bases to trimming and J lost 3 bases; unmatched junction nucleotides: 7. This CDR3 has 15 amino acids. The CDR3 loop is CASRGTGGLNQPQHF. The CDR3 bases are TGTGCCAGCAGAGGCACAGGGGGTCTCAATCAGCCCCAGCATTTT.

This clone was counted only a few times. The chain carries TRBV15 and TRBJ2-5; either TRBD1 or TRBD2 may fit D (6 bases each). Trimming stripped 5 bases from V and 1 base from J, with 11 bases between. The CDR3 is made up of 14 amino acids. CDR1 LNHNV and CDR2 YYDKDF come from the germline V gene (reference sequence). In nucleotides, the CDR3 is TGTGCCACCAGCCGGCGGGACACCCAAGAGACCCAGTACTTC. This codes for CATSRRDTQETQYF.

The CDR3 coding sequence is TGTGCCAGCAGCAAGCGGGACGGGCAGTACTTC. Its translation is CASSKRDGQYF. The chain couples TRBV7-2 to TRBJ2-7, with 7 nucleotides matching TRBD2. The CDR3 is 11 residues long. V was clipped by 5 bases and J by 9 bases; unmatched bases: 4. The germline V gene encodes CDR1 SGHTA and CDR2 FQGNSA.

The J gene is TRBJ2-1, the V gene TRBV19; 12 nucleotides line up with TRBD2. The CDR3 has 16 amino acids. The junction had 6 bases not matched to a gene; V was cut back by 4 bases and J by 5 bases. CDR1 and CDR2 from the germline V gene are LNHDA and SQIVND (reference sequence). The CDR3 nucleotides are TGTGCCAGTAGTAGAGAGGGACTAGCGGGCAACAATGAGCAGTTCTTC. Translating gives CASSREGLAGNNEQFF.

The chain uses TRBV9 and TRBJ2-5; TRBD2 matches at 9 bases. The CDR3 loop spans 14 amino acids. The germline V gene has CDR1 SGDLS and CDR2 YYNGEE. V trimming: 3 bases; J trimming: 9 bases; junction bases outside the gene matches: 9. The CDR3 nucleotides are TGTGCCAGCAGCGCGACTAGCGGTCTGGGGGCCCAGTACTTC. As protein: CASSATSGLGAQYF. Drawing the rest from reference TRBV9 and TRBJ2-5, the complete variable domain is DSGVTQTPKHLITATGQRVTLRCSPRSGDLSVYWYQQSLDQGLQFLIQYYNGEERAKGNILERFSAQQFPDLHSELNLSSLELGDSALYFCASSATSGLGAQYFGPGTRLLVL.

The table lists this clone with a few counts. The chain combines TRBV30 with TRBJ2-7; no clear D gene. The germline gives CDR1 GTSNPN, CDR2 SVGIG (reference sequence). V gave up 5 bases and J gave up 5 bases, with 16 bases separating them. This CDR3 region has 13 residues. CDR3 region: CAWAGVGHDEQYF. Here the CDR3 DNA reads TGTGCCTGGGCCGGAGTGGGTCACGACGAGCAGTACTTC.

As concerns this clone: Other nucleotide sequences from this sample produce the same CDR3. V gene TRBV30 combines with J gene TRBJ2-1; D call uncertain. The V gene lost 1 base and the J gene lost 7 bases, with 14 bases spanning the gap. The CDR3 consists of 14 residues. In germline, CDR1 is GTSNPN, CDR2 SVGIG (reference sequence). The CDR3 protein is CAWSGRGSWNEQFF. DNA of the CDR3: TGTGCCTGGAGTGGGCGTGGTAGCTGGAATGAGCAGTTCTTC. Variable domain in full (rest from reference TRBV30 and TRBJ2-1): SQTIHQWPATLVQPVGSPLSLECTVEGTSNPNLYWYRQAAGRGLQLLFYSVGIGQISSEVPQNLSASRPQDRQFILSSKKLLLSDSGFYLCAWSGRGSWNEQFFGPGTRLTVL.

A word on this clone: Different DNA sequences within this sample yield the same CDR3. CDR3 amino acids: CASSLVSGYEQYF. The CDR3 coding sequence is TGTGCCAGCAGCTTAGTCTCAGGGTACGAGCAGTACTTC. The chain carries TRBV7-2 and TRBJ2-7; the D gene is possibly TRBD1 (5 bases). V was shortened by 1 base and J by 4 bases, with 8 bases between the two germline ends. There are 13 residues in the CDR3. Germline CDR1 SGHTA, CDR2 FQGNSA.

The CDR3 nucleotides read TGTGCCAGCAGATTTAGGGGGGGCGACGAGCAGTACTTC. Translated, it gives CASRFRGGDEQYF. The gene calls are TRBV5-4 and TRBJ2-7; perhaps TRBD2 as D (7 bases). The CDR3 is 13 amino acids. Germline CDR1 reads SGHNT; CDR2 reads YYREEE (reference sequence). The ends were cut back, 5 bases at V and 5 bases at J, with 14 bases in the middle.

The chain is built from TRBV30 and TRBJ1-2; D might be TRBD1 (5 bases). Germline V CDR1 and CDR2: GTSNPN, SVGIG (reference sequence). V gave up 2 bases and J gave up 2 bases, with 6 bases separating them. The CDR3 covers 12 residues. CDR3 in amino acids: CAWSRDNYGYTF. The CDR3 DNA reads TGTGCCTGGAGTCGGGACAACTATGGCTACACCTTC.

The table lists this clone with a few counts. The gene calls are TRBV30 and TRBJ1-3; D is undetermined. V lost 1 base and J 0 bases, leaving 7 bases between the germline ends. The CDR3 contains 14 residues. Per the germline V gene, CDR1 is GTSNPN and CDR2 is SVGIG (reference sequence). The CDR3 reads CAWSGSISGNTIYF. In nucleotides, the CDR3 is TGTGCCTGGAGTGGATCGATCTCTGGAAACACCATATATTTT.

J is TRBJ2-5 and V is TRBV30; maybe TRBD2 (6 bases). Germline V gene data show CDR1 as GTSNPN and CDR2 as SVGIG (reference sequence). Deletions cut 2 bases from V and 5 bases from J, with 12 bases between. CDR3 length: 13 residues. This CDR3 is CAWSTGVGETQYF. The CDR3 DNA follows: TGTGCCTGGAGTACGGGGGTGGGGGAGACCCAGTACTTC.

The chain is built from TRBV13 and TRBJ2-3; D gene uncertain. With 0 bases removed from V and 0 bases from J, the gap between germline ends came to 7 bases. The CDR3 spans 15 residues. Germline CDR1 reads PRHDT; CDR2 reads FYEKMQ (reference sequence). The CDR3 bases are TGTGCCAGCAGCTTAGGTAGACCTAGCACAGATACGCAGTATTTT. Protein sequence: CASSLGRPSTDTQYF.

This clone was counted a few times. V gene TRBV7-2 combines with J gene TRBJ1-1; D remains ambiguous. Germline V gene sequence: CDR1 SGHTA, CDR2 FQGNSA. The CDR3 loop spans 14 amino acids. V lost 4 bases, J lost 1 base, and 10 bases lay in between. In DNA, the CDR3 is TGTGCCAGCAGCTCGGTCACCGAGAACACTGAAGCTTTCTTT. Translation gives CASSSVTENTEAFF.

This clone turned up a few times. The chain carries TRBV5-1 and TRBJ2-3; D not resolved. V gave up 0 bases and J gave up 0 bases, with 11 bases separating them. In germline, CDR1 is SGHRS, CDR2 YFSETQ. The CDR3 is 16 residues long. CDR3 coding DNA: TGCGCCAGCAGCTTGGTACCAGGATTAAGCACAGATACGCAGTATTTT. This sequence encodes CASSLVPGLSTDTQYF.

The table lists this clone with a few counts. This chain connects TRBV9 to TRBJ2-1; D may correspond to TRBD1 or TRBD2 (5 bases each). The length of the CDR3 is 15 residues. The V end was cut by 3 bases, the J end by 6 bases, with 16 bases between. In germline, CDR1 is SGDLS, CDR2 YYNGEE. This CDR3 reads CASSANRDLLNEQFF. CDR3 bases: TGTGCCAGCAGCGCTAACCGGGACCTACTCAATGAGCAGTTCTTC.

Turning to this clone: In the same sample, other DNA sequences code for this CDR3. This rearrangement joins TRBV29-1 to TRBJ1-2; D remains unclear. V lost 3 bases to trimming and J lost 2 bases, with 7 bases between them. The V gene's germline CDR1 is SQVTM and CDR2 ANQGSEA. This CDR3 has 12 amino acids. The CDR3 DNA follows: TGCAGCGTTGAGGGCTCGAACTATGGCTACACCTTC. Translation: CSVEGSNYGYTF.

This clone was seen only a few times. V usage is TRBV4-3 and J usage is TRBJ1-1, with D unresolved. V was trimmed by 1 base and J by 1 base, leaving 10 bases between them. There are 15 residues in the CDR3. Germline loops: CDR1 LGHNA, CDR2 YSLEER. CDR3 nucleotide sequence: TGCGCCAGCAGCCAAGGAGTCCGGGGGAACACTGAAGCTTTCTTT. Translating it yields CASSQGVRGNTEAFF.

This chain uses TRBV4-3 with TRBJ1-2; no definite D call. Trimming took 0 bases from V and 4 from J, leaving 9 bases between them. CDR1 and CDR2 (germline): LGHNA, YSLEER. This CDR3 comprises 14 residues. As DNA, the CDR3 is TGCGCCAGCAGCCAAGAGGTCGCATCCTATGGCTACACCTTC. This codes for CASSQEVASYGYTF.

This clone was seen a few times. The chain links TRBV29-1 to TRBJ1-3; D is uncertain. V was trimmed by 4 bases and J by 0 bases, leaving 19 bases between them. CDR1 is SQVTM, CDR2 ANQGSEA, per germline. The CDR3 is 17 amino acids. DNA of the CDR3: TGCAGCGTTGTTGTAAGACGGGGTCCCCTCTCTGGAAACACCATATATTTT. Translation gives CSVVVRRGPLSGNTIYF.

V gene TRBV5-4 combines with J gene TRBJ2-6; D is unclear. Trimming shortened V by 0 bases and J by 0 bases, and 10 bases separated the two germline ends. The CDR3 covers 17 residues. The germline V gene has CDR1 SGHNT and CDR2 YYREEE (reference sequence). CDR3 residues: CASSLDFLSSGANVLTF. Here the CDR3 DNA reads TGTGCCAGCAGCTTGGACTTTCTAAGCTCTGGGGCCAACGTCCTGACTTTC.

This rearrangement joins TRBV9 to TRBJ2-1, with D perhaps TRBD2 (6 bases). The V end lost 0 bases, the J end lost 5 bases, and 9 bases lay between the germline ends. The CDR3 totals 14 residues. Germline V gene data show CDR1 as SGDLS and CDR2 as YYNGEE. CDR3 sequence reads: CASSVGGVHNEQFF. CDR3 nucleotide sequence: TGTGCCAGCAGCGTAGGGGGGGTACACAATGAGCAGTTCTTC.

The DNA for the CDR3 is TGCGCCAGCAGCTTTCTAGCGGGAGAGGACGGCGAGCAGTACTTC. Residues: CASSFLAGEDGEQYF. The chain employs TRBV5-1 and TRBJ2-7; TRBD2 agrees at 10 bases. V shed 2 bases, J shed 6 bases, and the junction held 8 bases outside the gene matches. CDR3 length equals 15 residues. CDR1 and CDR2 (germline): SGHRS, YFSETQ.

Regarding this clone: Other DNA sequences within the sample encode an identical CDR3. The chain recombines TRBV9 with TRBJ2-1; D gene uncertain. The V gene lost 0 bases and the J gene lost 7 bases, with 2 bases spanning the gap. CDR3 size: 11 residues. Germline CDR1 SGDLS, CDR2 YYNGEE. The CDR3 nucleotides are TGTGCCAGCAGCGTAGCAAATGAGCAGTTCTTC. It is translated as CASSVANEQFF. The whole variable domain, filled in from reference TRBV9 and TRBJ2-1, reads DSGVTQTPKHLITATGQRVTLRCSPRSGDLSVYWYQQSLDQGLQFLIQYYNGEERAKGNILERFSAQQFPDLHSELNLSSLELGDSALYFCASSVANEQFFGPGTRLTVL.

There are a few counts of this clone. The sample holds other DNA sequences that translate to the same CDR3. The gene calls are TRBV18 and TRBJ2-5; D possibly matches TRBD1 or TRBD2 (5 bases each). V was shortened by 3 bases and J by 2 bases, with 7 bases between the two germline ends. Germline CDR1 reads KGHSH; CDR2 reads LQKENI. There are 13 residues in the CDR3. As DNA, the CDR3 is TGTGCCAGCTCACCGAGGGGTCAAGAGACCCAGTACTTC. Its translation: CASSPRGQETQYF. Using reference TRBV18 and TRBJ2-5 for the parts outside the CDR3, the full variable domain is NAGVMQNPRHLVRRRGQEARLRCSPMKGHSHVYWYRQLPEEGLKFMVYLQKENIIDESGMPKERFSAEFPKEGPSILRIQQVVRGDSAAYFCASSPRGQETQYFGPGTRLLVL.

The sample holds a few counts of this clone. The chain uses TRBV6-6 and TRBJ2-3, with D perhaps TRBD1 or TRBD2 (6 bases each). Trimming took off 7 bases at V and 1 base at J, with 9 bases between the two ends. The CDR3 is 13 amino acids. CDR1 MNHNY and CDR2 SVGAGI come from the germline V gene (reference sequence). DNA for the CDR3: TGTGCCAGCACCCGGGGGCGCACAGATACGCAGTATTTT. This encodes CASTRGRTDTQYF.

This CDR3 is CASSPDQQETQYF. CDR3 in DNA: TGTGCCAGCTCACCAGACCAGCAGGAGACCCAGTACTTC. V gene TRBV18 combines with J gene TRBJ2-5; no clear D. CDR3 length: 13 residues. V was pared by 2 bases and J by 5 bases, with 9 bases between. CDR1 is KGHSH and CDR2 is LQKENI in the germline V gene.